Shown below are 27 T cell receptor beta chains from a single sample sequenced in a study of blood T cell repertoires in COVID-19. Libraries were prepared by immunoSEQ multiplex PCR; TCRdb keeps only in-frame clonotypes and omits some of them. The repertoire holds roughly 700,000 clones, with 80% to 90% as singletons. Specimen: peripheral blood. Every receptor here comes from a woman aged 18 to 35 with acute or convalescent COVID-19.

The chain employs TRBV5-1 and TRBJ1-1; 11 bases are shared with TRBD1. CDR3 length equals 15 residues. Trimming took 3 bases from V and 3 from J; bases not matched to a gene: 4. Germline V gene sequence: CDR1 SGHRS, CDR2 YFSETQ. CDR3 residues: CASSYLDRGHTEAFF. CDR3 bases: TGCGCCAGCAGCTACTTGGACAGGGGGCACACTGAAGCTTTCTTT.

The chain is built from TRBV27 and TRBJ2-1, with 7 bases that match TRBD2. With 3 bases clipped from V and 9 bases from J, the junction kept 2 bases outside the gene matches. The CDR3 is 12 residues long. Per germline, CDR1 MNHEY and CDR2 SMNVEV (reference sequence). The CDR3 is CASSFGGFEQFF. CDR3 nucleotides: TGTGCCAGCAGTTTCGGGGGGTTTGAGCAGTTCTTC.

DNA for the CDR3: TGCGCCAGCAGCCAAGCCGGGGGGGCCTTCTGGGTTAACCATCAGCCCCAGCATTTT. Translating it yields CASSQAGGAFWVNHQPQHF. V gene TRBV4-3 combines with J gene TRBJ1-5; a weak D match, TRBD1 (6 bases). The germline V and J ends were trimmed by 1 base and 5 bases, with 24 bases remaining between them. Germline assignment: CDR1 LGHNA and CDR2 YSLEER. The CDR3 spans 19 residues.

The chain is built from TRBV4-1 and TRBJ2-1, with D perhaps TRBD2 (5 bases). CDR3 size: 15 residues. Germline lookup yields CDR1 MGHRA and CDR2 YSYEKL. V was trimmed by 0 bases and J by 10 bases, leaving 16 bases between them. The CDR3 bases are TGCGCCAGCAGCCAAGAGAGTCGTATCGGGAAAGAGCAGTTCTTC. Translating gives CASSQESRIGKEQFF.

The chain combines TRBV12-5 with TRBJ2-5; 11 bases are a match to TRBD2. Trimming cost V 2 bases and J 5 bases; bases outside gene matches: 7. Germline-derived CDR1 and CDR2 are LGHNT and FRNRAP. The CDR3 is 16 amino acids. CDR3 coding DNA: TGTGCTAGTGGTTTGCCTAGCGGGGGGCCCAAGGAGACCCAGTACTTC. Translating it yields CASGLPSGGPKETQYF.

V is TRBV7-9 and J is TRBJ2-2; no reliable D call. Trimming left V 9 bases short and J 4 bases short, with 6 bases between. Germline CDR1 is SEHNR and CDR2 is FQNEAQ (reference sequence). The CDR3 contains 11 residues. The CDR3 DNA follows: TGTGCCAGTGAGCCCACCGGGGAGCTGTTTTTT. Protein sequence: CASEPTGELFF.

This clone is a singleton in its sample. V is TRBV6-4 and J is TRBJ2-7; 10 bases align to TRBD2. Germline V gene data show CDR1 as MRHNA and CDR2 as SNTAGT. This CDR3 contains 16 residues. Trimming cost V 6 bases and J 0 bases; bases outside gene matches: 8. CDR3 sequence: CASSPYPSGSSYEQYF. The CDR3 DNA sequence: TGTGCCAGCAGCCCCTATCCTAGCGGGAGCTCCTACGAGCAGTACTTC.

This CDR3 reads CASSVVHNRGDTEAFF. CDR3 coding DNA: TGTGCCAGCAGCGTAGTTCATAATCGGGGGGACACTGAAGCTTTCTTT. The genes are TRBV9 and TRBJ1-1, with D perhaps matching TRBD1 (5 bases). The CDR3 has 16 residues. The germline CDR1 and CDR2 sequences are SGDLS and YYNGEE. V shed 0 bases and J shed 3 bases, with 15 bases lying between them. The entire variable domain, with the rest obtained from reference TRBV9 and TRBJ1-1, is as follows: DSGVTQTPKHLITATGQRVTLRCSPRSGDLSVYWYQQSLDQGLQFLIQYYNGEERAKGNILERFSAQQFPDLHSELNLSSLELGDSALYFCASSVVHNRGDTEAFFGQGTRLTVV.

The V gene is TRBV2, the J gene TRBJ1-2, with a tentative D call TRBD1 (5 bases). V was clipped by 6 bases and J by 5 bases, with 7 bases between them. Germline assignment: CDR1 SNHLY and CDR2 FYNNEI. The CDR3 spans 11 residues. The CDR3 coding sequence is TGTGCCAGCAGCGGGGGTTATGGCTACACCTTC. Amino acids: CASSGGYGYTF. The whole variable domain, filled in from reference TRBV2 and TRBJ1-2, reads EPEVTQTPSHQVTQMGQEVILRCVPISNHLYFYWYRQILGQKVEFLVSFYNNEISEKSEIFDDQFSVERPDGSNFTLKIRSTKLEDSAMYFCASSGGYGYTFGSGTRLTVV.

The chain couples TRBV7-3 to TRBJ2-2; D gene unclear. The V and J ends lost 8 bases and 0 bases respectively, with 7 bases between them. The CDR3 totals 13 residues. CDR1 and CDR2 from the germline V gene are SGHTA and FQGTGA. This chain's CDR3 is CASGQANTGELFF. CDR3 bases: TGTGCCAGCGGGCAAGCGAACACCGGGGAGCTGTTTTTT.

This clone appeared once. The genes are TRBV4-2 and TRBJ1-2, with 8 bases that match TRBD1. V lost 3 bases and J lost 4; bases outside the gene matches: 13. This CDR3 spans 17 amino acids. From germline, CDR1 is LGHNA and CDR2 YNFKEQ. The CDR3 is CASSQSPPEQGGYGYTF. The CDR3 DNA follows: TGTGCCAGCAGCCAGTCCCCGCCTGAACAGGGGGGCTATGGCTACACCTTC.

Only one count was recorded for this clone. This chain joins TRBV20-1 and TRBJ1-3; 7 bases match TRBD1. The germline gives CDR1 DFQATT, CDR2 SNEGSKA (reference sequence). V trimming: 3 bases; J trimming: 2 bases; junction bases outside the gene matches: 4. The CDR3 spans 14 residues. CDR3 bases: TGCAGTGCTAGTCTTGGGACAGCTGGAAACACCATATATTTT. This sequence encodes CSASLGTAGNTIYF.

This chain joins TRBV4-1 and TRBJ2-6; D remains unclear. The V gene's germline CDR1 is MGHRA and CDR2 YSYEKL. The CDR3 loop spans 16 amino acids. Deletions cut 1 base from V and 1 base from J, with 8 bases between. The CDR3 sequence: CASSQARVSGANVLTF. The CDR3, as DNA: TGCGCCAGCAGCCAAGCCCGGGTGTCTGGGGCCAACGTCCTGACTTTC.

This clone appeared a few times. This chain connects TRBV29-1 to TRBJ1-2; D call uncertain. V was trimmed by 4 bases and J by 1 base, leaving 7 bases between them. Per the germline V gene, CDR1 is SQVTM and CDR2 is ANQGSEA. The CDR3 spans 12 residues. CDR3 DNA sequence: TGCAGCGTTGCCGGGTTTAACTATGGCTACACCTTC. Amino acid sequence: CSVAGFNYGYTF.

The chain couples TRBV11-2 to TRBJ2-2; D is perhaps TRBD1 (5 bases). Germline lookup yields CDR1 SGHAT and CDR2 FQNNGV. Trimming removed 3 bases at V and 5 bases at J, with 16 bases between. The CDR3 has 16 amino acids. The CDR3 sequence: CASSFVGPGLTGELFF. The CDR3 DNA is TGTGCCAGCAGCTTTGTCGGGCCAGGGCTGACCGGGGAGCTGTTTTTT.

The chain links TRBV14 to TRBJ2-7; TRBD2 might be the D (6 bases). The V and J ends lost 3 bases and 0 bases respectively, with 15 bases between them. Germline V gene data show CDR1 as SGHDN and CDR2 as FVKESK. The CDR3 loop spans 16 amino acids. CDR3 amino acids: CASSHPGPGVSYEQYF. The CDR3 nucleotides read TGTGCCAGCAGCCACCCCGGCCCGGGGGTCTCCTACGAGCAGTACTTC. The full variable domain, in which reference TRBV14 and TRBJ2-7 provide the parts outside the CDR3, is EAGVTQFPSHSVIEKGQTVTLRCDPISGHDNLYWYRRVMGKEIKFLLHFVKESKQDESGMPNNRFLAERTGGTYSTLKVQPAELEDSGVYFCASSHPGPGVSYEQYFGPGTRLTVT.

The rearrangement links TRBV4-2 to TRBJ2-1, with D maybe TRBD2 (6 bases). V was trimmed by 4 bases and J by 9 bases, leaving 19 bases between them. There are 15 residues in the CDR3. CDR1 is LGHNA and CDR2 is YNFKEQ in the germline V gene. The CDR3 loop reads CASSLLNGGSGEQFF. Written as DNA, the CDR3 is TGTGCCAGCAGCCTCTTGAACGGGGGATCGGGTGAGCAGTTCTTC.

The CDR3, as DNA: TGTGCCAGCAGGGACACCCCTTCTGGAAACACCATATATTTT. This gives the protein CASRDTPSGNTIYF. J is TRBJ1-3 and V is TRBV28; D possibly corresponds to TRBD1 (5 bases). With 6 bases removed from V and 1 base from J, the gap between germline ends came to 10 bases. The CDR3 consists of 14 residues. Germline V gene data show CDR1 as MDHEN and CDR2 as SYDVKM. The full variable domain, with the rest looked up from reference TRBV28 and TRBJ1-3, is DVKVTQSSRYLVKRTGEKVFLECVQDMDHENMFWYRQDPGLGLRLIYFSYDVKMKEKGDIPEGYSVSREKKERFSLILESASTNQTSMYLCASRDTPSGNTIYFGEGSWLTVV.

This clone was detected only a few times. Here the CDR3 DNA reads TGTGCCAGCAGCTTTTCAAGCGGGGGGTTGAACGAGCAGTACTTC. It encodes CASSFSSGGLNEQYF. The gene calls are TRBV5-4 and TRBJ2-7, with TRBD2 matching 9 bases. The length of the CDR3 is 15 residues. V was pared by 2 bases and J by 5 bases, with 8 bases of the junction left unmatched. CDR1 is SGHNT, CDR2 YYREEE, per germline (reference sequence).

The chain is built from TRBV5-5 and TRBJ1-5; 8 nucleotides align to TRBD1. The V and J ends lost 0 bases and 9 bases, in that order; junction bases with no gene match: 2. Looked up from germline, CDR1 is SGHKS and CDR2 is YYEKEE (reference sequence). The CDR3 loop spans 13 amino acids. As DNA, the CDR3 is TGTGCCAGCAGCTTGGGGGACAGGAGGCCCCAGCATTTT. It specifies CASSLGDRRPQHF.

CDR3 bases: TGCGCCAGCAGCCTGGGCACCGCGGGGTTTTCACACTATGGCTACACCTTC. It yields the protein CASSLGTAGFSHYGYTF. The J gene is TRBJ1-2, the V gene TRBV4-1; D is unclear. The CDR3 extends over 17 amino acids. From germline, CDR1 is MGHRA and CDR2 YSYEKL. Trimming removed 4 bases from V and 3 bases from J, with 21 bases in between.

The chain couples TRBV6-1 to TRBJ1-6; weak D call: TRBD1 (5 bases). Germline V gene sequence: CDR1 MNHNS, CDR2 SASEGT. The CDR3 covers 16 residues. Deletions cut 4 bases from V and 6 bases from J, with 16 bases between. CDR3 bases: TGTGCCAGCAGTGTATCAATTGGGACTCCTAATTCACCCCTCCACTTT. Amino acids: CASSVSIGTPNSPLHF.

The rearrangement uses TRBV7-6 and TRBJ2-7; TRBD1 is a possible D gene (7 bases). Trimming shortened V by 0 bases and J by 4 bases, and 10 bases separated the two germline ends. Germline assignment: CDR1 SGHVS and CDR2 FNYEAQ. The CDR3 extends over 14 amino acids. CDR3 region: CASSLAAGGYEQYF. CDR3 nucleotide sequence: TGTGCCAGCAGCTTAGCGGCAGGGGGGTACGAGCAGTACTTC.

The rearrangement joins TRBV21-1 to TRBJ2-4; the table's D gene call, TRBD1, was not cross checked with the DNA. TRBV21-1 is a pseudogene locus. The CDR3 has 17 residues. The CDR3 sequence: CASTLKDRSQAKNIQYF. The CDR3 region has the DNA TGTGCCAGCACCCTCAAAGACAGGTCCCAAGCCAAAAACATTCAGTACTTC.

The sample holds one count of this clone. The chain employs TRBV20-1 and TRBJ1-2, with D perhaps matching TRBD1 (6 bases). CDR3 length: 11 residues. Trimming removed 6 bases from V and 5 bases from J, with 10 bases in between. Germline values: CDR1 DFQATT, CDR2 SNEGSKA (reference sequence). The CDR3 reads CSARGEYGYTF. DNA for the CDR3: TGCAGTGCCAGGGGAGAATATGGCTACACCTTC.

The V and J genes are TRBV7-9 and TRBJ2-7; 7 bases fit TRBD2. V lost 3 bases to trimming and J lost 3 bases; unmatched junction nucleotides: 11. The CDR3 extends over 16 amino acids. Looked up from germline, CDR1 is SEHNR and CDR2 is FQNEAQ (reference sequence). This CDR3 is CASSFPGGGVVYEQYF. The CDR3 region has the DNA TGTGCCAGCAGCTTCCCCGGGGGAGGGGTCGTCTACGAGCAGTACTTC.

The chain carries TRBV30 and TRBJ1-4; 8 bases line up with TRBD1. The CDR3 has 11 amino acids. Germline CDR1 is GTSNPN and CDR2 is SVGIG (reference sequence). V trimming: 4 bases; J trimming: 12 bases; junction bases outside the gene matches: 4. CDR3 in amino acids: CAWTTTGELFF. CDR3 DNA: TGTGCCTGGACCACGACAGGGGAACTGTTTTTT. Full variable domain (outside the CDR3, taken from reference TRBV30 and TRBJ1-4): SQTIHQWPATLVQPVGSPLSLECTVEGTSNPNLYWYRQAAGRGLQLLFYSVGIGQISSEVPQNLSASRPQDRQFILSSKKLLLSDSGFYLCAWTTTGELFFGSGTQLSVL.